This TCR beta chain was sequenced in a study of T-cell memory formation after mild COVID-19. From the 5' RACE reads, TCRdb called clonotypes with MiXCR, one entry per CDR3 protein. Among hundreds of thousands of distinct CDR3 sequences listed, 15% to 20% were seen once. In its sample, this clonotype was seen a few times. Germline V lookup: CDR1 SGHVS, CDR2 FQNEAQ. CDR3 length equals 13 residues. V lost 7 bases to trimming and J lost 5 bases; unmatched junction nucleotides: 7. The gene calls are TRBV7-8 and TRBJ2-7; 8 bases match TRBD2. This clonotype was sampled from an adult woman who had mild COVID-19 (a few samples of this study predate the infection). Cell type and time point are not known. Sequencing input: PBMCs or a T cell subset sorted from them (not recorded which). DNA for the CDR3: TGTGCCAGCACCGGCGGGAGGAGGAACGAGCAGTACTTC. Translation gives CASTGGRRNEQYF.